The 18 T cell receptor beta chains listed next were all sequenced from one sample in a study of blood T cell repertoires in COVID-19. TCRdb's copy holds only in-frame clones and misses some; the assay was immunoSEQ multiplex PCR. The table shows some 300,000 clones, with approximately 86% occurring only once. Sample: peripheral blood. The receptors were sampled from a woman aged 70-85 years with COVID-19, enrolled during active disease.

CDR3 residues: CASSFRQGLSYNEQFF. For the CDR3, the DNA is TGTGCCAGCAGCTTTAGACAGGGCCTCTCCTACAATGAGCAGTTCTTC. The chain is built from TRBV7-2 and TRBJ2-1; 7 positions match TRBD1. Per germline, CDR1 SGHTA and CDR2 FQGNSA. Trimming removed 3 bases from V and 0 bases from J; junction bases left unmatched: 5. This CDR3 has 16 amino acids. Together with reference TRBV7-2 and TRBJ2-1, the CDR3 gives the full variable domain: GAGVSQSPSNKVTEKGKDVELRCDPISGHTALYWYRQSLGQGLEFLIYFQGNSAPDKSGLPSDRFSAERTGGSVSTLTIQRTQQEDSAVYLCASSFRQGLSYNEQFFGPGTRLTVL.

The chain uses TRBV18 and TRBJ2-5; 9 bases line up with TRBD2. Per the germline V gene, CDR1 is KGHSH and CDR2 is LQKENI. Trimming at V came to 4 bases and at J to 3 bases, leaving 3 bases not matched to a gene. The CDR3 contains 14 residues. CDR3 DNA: TGTGCCAGCTCACAGACTAGCGGAGAAGAGACCCAGTACTTC. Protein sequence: CASSQTSGEETQYF.

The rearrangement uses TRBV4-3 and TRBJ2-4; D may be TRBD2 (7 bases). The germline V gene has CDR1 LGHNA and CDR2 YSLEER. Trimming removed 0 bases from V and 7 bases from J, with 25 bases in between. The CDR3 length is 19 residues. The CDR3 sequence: CASSQEGRVRGACLNIQYF. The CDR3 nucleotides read TGCGCCAGCAGCCAAGAAGGCAGGGTACGGGGGGCTTGCCTCAACATTCAGTACTTC.

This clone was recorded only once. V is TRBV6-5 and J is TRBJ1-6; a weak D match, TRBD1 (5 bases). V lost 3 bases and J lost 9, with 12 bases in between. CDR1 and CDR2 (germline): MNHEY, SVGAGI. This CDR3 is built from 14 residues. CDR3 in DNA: TGTGCCAGCAGTTATGACAGAAGGGTTTCACCCCTCCACTTT. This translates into CASSYDRRVSPLHF.

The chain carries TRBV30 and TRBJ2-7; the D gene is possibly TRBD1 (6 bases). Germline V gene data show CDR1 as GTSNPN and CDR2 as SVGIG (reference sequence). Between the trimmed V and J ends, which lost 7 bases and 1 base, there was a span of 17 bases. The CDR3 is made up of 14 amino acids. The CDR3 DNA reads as TGTGCCTTGGACGGCAGGGGAAGGTCCTACGAGCAGTACTTC. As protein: CALDGRGRSYEQYF.

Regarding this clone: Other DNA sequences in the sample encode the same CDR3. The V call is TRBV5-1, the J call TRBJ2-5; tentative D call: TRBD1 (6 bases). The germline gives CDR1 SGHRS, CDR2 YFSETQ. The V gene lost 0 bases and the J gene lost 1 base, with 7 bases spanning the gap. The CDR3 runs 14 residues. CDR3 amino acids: CASSLGRGQETQYF. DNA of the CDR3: TGCGCCAGCAGCTTGGGCAGGGGCCAAGAGACCCAGTACTTC. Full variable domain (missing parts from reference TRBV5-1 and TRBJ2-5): KAGVTQTPRYLIKTRGQQVTLSCSPISGHRSVSWYQQTPGQGLQFLFEYFSETQRNKGNFPGRFSGRQFSNSRSEMNVSTLELGDSALYLCASSLGRGQETQYFGPGTRLLVL.

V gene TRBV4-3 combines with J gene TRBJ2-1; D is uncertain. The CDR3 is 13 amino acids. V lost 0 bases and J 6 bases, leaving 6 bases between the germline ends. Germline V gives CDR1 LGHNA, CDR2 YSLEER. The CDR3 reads CASSQDFSNEQFF. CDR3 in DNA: TGCGCCAGCAGCCAAGATTTTAGCAATGAGCAGTTCTTC.

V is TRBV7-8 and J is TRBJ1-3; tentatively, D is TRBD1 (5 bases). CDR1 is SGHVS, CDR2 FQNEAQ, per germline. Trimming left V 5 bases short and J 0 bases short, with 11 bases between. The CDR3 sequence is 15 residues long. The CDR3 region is CASSGGGVSGNTIYF. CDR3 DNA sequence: TGTGCCAGCAGCGGTGGAGGGGTCTCTGGAAACACCATATATTTT.

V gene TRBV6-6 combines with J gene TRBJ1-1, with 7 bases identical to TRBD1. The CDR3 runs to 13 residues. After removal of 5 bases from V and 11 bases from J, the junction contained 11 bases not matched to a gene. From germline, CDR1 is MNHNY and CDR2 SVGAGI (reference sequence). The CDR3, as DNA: TGTGCCAGCAGTCTAACAGGGGCCGTGGATGCTTTCTTT. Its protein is CASSLTGAVDAFF.

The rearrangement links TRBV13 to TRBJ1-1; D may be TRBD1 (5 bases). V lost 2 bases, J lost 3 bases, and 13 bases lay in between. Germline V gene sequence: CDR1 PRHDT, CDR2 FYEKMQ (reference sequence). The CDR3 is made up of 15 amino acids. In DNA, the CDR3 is TGTGCCAGCAGCTTACGTTCCGGGGGGGACACTGAAGCTTTCTTT. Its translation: CASSLRSGGDTEAFF.

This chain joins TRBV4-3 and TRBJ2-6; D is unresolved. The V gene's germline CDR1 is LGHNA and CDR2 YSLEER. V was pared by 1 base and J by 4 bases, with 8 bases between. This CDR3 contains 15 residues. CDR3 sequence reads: CASSQALLGANVLTF. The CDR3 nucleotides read TGCGCCAGCAGCCAAGCCCTTCTGGGGGCCAACGTCCTGACTTTC.

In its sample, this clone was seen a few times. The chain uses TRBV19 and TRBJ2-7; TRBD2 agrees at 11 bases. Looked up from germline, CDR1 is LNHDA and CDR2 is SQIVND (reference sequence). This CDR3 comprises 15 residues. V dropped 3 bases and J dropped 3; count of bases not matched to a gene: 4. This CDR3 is CASSIQGLADYEQYF. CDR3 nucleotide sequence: TGTGCCAGTAGTATTCAGGGACTAGCGGACTACGAGCAGTACTTC.

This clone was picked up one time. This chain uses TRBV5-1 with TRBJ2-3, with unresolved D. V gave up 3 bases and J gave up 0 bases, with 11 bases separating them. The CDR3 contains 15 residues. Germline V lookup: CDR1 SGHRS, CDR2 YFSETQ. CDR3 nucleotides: TGCGCCAGCAGCTCATGGGCCTCTAGCACAGATACGCAGTATTTT. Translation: CASSSWASSTDTQYF.

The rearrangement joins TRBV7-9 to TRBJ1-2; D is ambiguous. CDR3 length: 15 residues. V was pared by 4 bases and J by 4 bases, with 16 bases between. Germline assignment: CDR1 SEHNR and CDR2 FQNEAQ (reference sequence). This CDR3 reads CASSSGTRTIYGYTF. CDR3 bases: TGTGCCAGCAGCTCAGGTACACGGACTATCTATGGCTACACCTTC.

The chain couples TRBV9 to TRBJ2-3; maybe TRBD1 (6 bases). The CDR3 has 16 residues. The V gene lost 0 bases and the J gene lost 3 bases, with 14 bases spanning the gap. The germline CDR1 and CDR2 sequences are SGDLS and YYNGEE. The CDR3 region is CASSVGSGGSTDTQYF. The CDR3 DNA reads TGTGCCAGCAGCGTAGGAAGTGGGGGCTCTACAGATACGCAGTATTTT.

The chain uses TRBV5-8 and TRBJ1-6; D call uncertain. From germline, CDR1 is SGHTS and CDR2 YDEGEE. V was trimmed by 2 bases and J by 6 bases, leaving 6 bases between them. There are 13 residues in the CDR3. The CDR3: CASSFRGNSPLHF. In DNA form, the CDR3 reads TGTGCCAGCAGCTTCCGGGGTAATTCACCCCTCCACTTT.

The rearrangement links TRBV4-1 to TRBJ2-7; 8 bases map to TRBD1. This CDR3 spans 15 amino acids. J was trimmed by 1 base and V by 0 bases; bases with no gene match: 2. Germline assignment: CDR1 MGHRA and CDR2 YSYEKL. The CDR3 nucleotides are TGCGCCAGCAGCCAAGAACAGGGGGGTTCCTACGAGCAGTACTTC. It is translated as CASSQEQGGSYEQYF.

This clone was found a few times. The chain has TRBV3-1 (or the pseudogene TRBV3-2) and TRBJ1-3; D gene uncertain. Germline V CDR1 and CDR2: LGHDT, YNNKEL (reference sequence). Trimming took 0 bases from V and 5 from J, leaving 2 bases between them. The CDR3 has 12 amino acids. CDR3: CASSQDRNTIYF. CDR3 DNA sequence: TGTGCCAGCAGCCAAGACAGAAACACCATATATTTT.